This entry describes one T cell receptor beta chain. This record belongs to a study of blood T cell repertoires in COVID-19. Study context: Sites across the United States, Italy and Spain contributed samples from acute and convalescent COVID-19. PBMCs, B-cell-depleted T cells, or T cells were the source of the cDNA or gDNA that made up the material.

The germline V gene has CDR1 SGHRS and CDR2 YFSETQ. The V and J ends lost 3 bases and 8 bases, in that order; junction bases with no gene match: 9. The length of the CDR3 is 15 residues. Methods used by the authors: The assay estimated nucleated cells by amplifying reference gene primers. Sequenced by immunoSEQ multiplex PCR; TCRdb stores in-frame clones only, minus some. V and J calls and clone size are given by that table; D and trimming were obtained from the DNA. The sample has a few hundred thousand clones, 65% to 85% seen once. Sequencing input: peripheral blood. The receptor was isolated from a woman in her forties or fifties with acute or convalescent COVID-19. V gene TRBV5-1 combines with J gene TRBJ2-1, with TRBD1 identical over 9 bases. The CDR3 spells CASSSQGAPGHEQFF. CDR3 in DNA: TGCGCCAGCAGCTCACAGGGGGCGCCGGGCCATGAGCAGTTCTTC.